This T cell receptor beta chain is drawn from a study of beta chain features in type 1 diabetes. Findings of the study overall: Type 1 diabetes patients showed fewer insertions and more deletions at VDJ junctions. Sampled from patients, naive, central memory and Treg TCRB repertoires appeared more similar than those sampled from healthy donors.

CD4+ cells of the naive, central memory, regulatory and stem cell-like memory types were sorted via CD45RO/CCR7/CD25/CD127/CD95/CD27. Sorted populations all exceeded 95% purity. Expressed TCRB transcripts were sequenced because the entire RNA isolate underwent reverse transcription. The protocol was immunoSEQ multiplex PCR, while the TCRdb copy is restricted to in-frame clones and leaves out a portion. This table holds fewer than 150,000 clones, 6.9% found once. This CDR3 has 10 amino acids. Per germline, CDR1 LNHDA and CDR2 SQIVND (reference sequence). The V end was cut by 9 bases, the J end by 6 bases, with 8 bases between. At least ten counts were recorded for this clone. Antigen specificity is unknown.

This sequence joins TRBV19 and TRBJ1-1; unclear D gene. This TCR derives from a woman in her 30s in good health. The specimen sequenced was central memory CD4+ T cells from blood. CDR3 nucleotide sequence: TGTGCCAGGTTAGAGGCTGAAGCTTTCTTT. Protein product: CARLEAEAFF.